This T cell receptor beta chain was identified during a study of beta chain features in type 1 diabetes. Study as a whole: Patients shared similar age, gender and cell yields with healthy donors.

Investigators reverse transcribed all isolated RNA, so they sequenced expressed TCRB transcripts. The read count averaged around 3.5 million across naive, central memory and regulatory T cell samples. The assay was immunoSEQ multiplex PCR, and TCRdb's table has in-frame clones only and misses some. The top ten clones hold roughly 0.0097% of a sample with about 400,000 clones, around 12% of them seen once. The CDR3 runs 16 residues. Per germline, CDR1 LNHDA and CDR2 SQIVND (reference sequence). J lost 3 bases, V lost 6 bases, and 11 bases had no gene match. Study-wide results and limits: TCRB CDR3 length was moderately but significantly reduced in all four CD4+ subsets of Type 1 diabetes patients. VDJ junctions in type 1 diabetes patients carried more deletions and fewer insertions.

With regard to this clone: Antigen: not known.

Sorted populations all exceeded 98% purity. The receptor was isolated from a woman aged 18-30 years with type 1 diabetes. J is TRBJ2-3 and V is TRBV19, with 8 bases matching TRBD2. Sequenced sample: naive CD4+ T cells from blood. Here the CDR3 DNA reads TGTGCCAGTAGACTGACGGGGGGGTCCGTGACAGATACGCAGTATTTT. This encodes CASRLTGGSVTDTQYF.